This TCR beta chain was captured in a study of glioma-infiltrating T cells after dendritic cell vaccination. Germline-derived CDR1 and CDR2 are MGHRA and YSYEKL. This CDR3 has 15 residues. V lost 3 bases and J lost 5; bases outside the gene matches: 9. TCRdb's table, derived via immunoSEQ multiplex PCR, lists solely in-frame clones and lacks some. The sample shows 93,000 or so clones, about four fifths of them seen only once. V gene TRBV4-1 combines with J gene TRBJ1-1; 7 bases align to TRBD1. This sequence originates from a human donor with glioblastoma. The material sequenced was blood, taken before dendritic cell vaccination. As DNA, the CDR3 is TGCGCCAGCAGCCAGGTCGGCAGGGGGAAGACTGAAGCTTTCTTT. Its translation is CASSQVGRGKTEAFF.